Listed below are T cell receptor beta chains from one sample, sequenced in a study of blood T cell repertoires in COVID-19. Sequencing was performed with immunoSEQ multiplex PCR; in TCRdb, only in-frame clones are kept and a portion is missing. Of roughly 150,000 clones in the sample, 75% to 90% were seen once. The sample consisted of peripheral blood. These receptors all come from a woman between 35 and 50 years old with acute or convalescent COVID-19. The CDR3 runs from the conserved cysteine through the conserved F or W. The D gene is left open where the match is weak. Clone size appears in some rows only: once, few, many, or a class for an expanded clone.

CDR3 protein	CDR3 DNA	clone size	J gene	D gene	V gene
CASSPYTGTGIADTEAFF	TGTGCCAGCAGCCCCTATACCGGGACAGGGATAGCGGACACTGAAGCTTTCTTT	.	TRBJ1-1	TRBD1	TRBV7-9
CASSYLGLNNEQFF	TGTGCCAGCAGTTACCTGGGACTAAACAATGAGCAGTTCTTC	.	TRBJ2-1	TRBD2	TRBV6-5
CASSSAGADTWEKLFF	TGTGCCAGCAGTTCGGCAGGGGCGGATACTTGGGAAAAACTGTTTTTT	.	TRBJ1-4	.	TRBV6-5
CASSVEGAGEPQHF	TGTGCCAGCAGCGTAGAGGGGGCTGGGGAACCCCAGCATTTT	.	TRBJ1-5	TRBD1	TRBV9
CASSLSRVDGYTF	TGTGCCAGCAGCCTGTCCAGGGTAGACGGCTACACCTTC	.	TRBJ1-2	.	TRBV7-3
CASSDRGTSTEQFF	TGTGCCAGCAGTGATAGGGGGACTAGCACTGAGCAGTTCTTC	.	TRBJ2-1	TRBD2	TRBV2
CASSLVGGSPGELFF	TGTGCCAGCAGCTTGGTAGGGGGCTCACCCGGGGAGCTGTTTTTT	.	TRBJ2-2	TRBD1	TRBV5-4
CASSQVMTAEQFF	TGCGCCAGCAGCCAAGTTATGACAGCCGAGCAGTTCTTC	.	TRBJ2-1	.	TRBV4-1
CASIDRVSSYEQYF	TGTGCCAGCATCGACAGGGTAAGCTCCTACGAGCAGTACTTC	.	TRBJ2-7	TRBD1	TRBV25-1
CASSLAAAGGYNEQFF	TGCGCCAGCAGCTTGGCGGCGGCGGGAGGGTACAATGAGCAGTTCTTC	.	TRBJ2-1	TRBD2	TRBV5-1
CASSDSGRHQETQYF	TGTGCCAGCAGCGATAGCGGGAGACACCAAGAGACCCAGTACTTC	.	TRBJ2-5	TRBD2	TRBV7-9
CASSTSEMNTEAFF	TGTGCCAGTTCTACGTCGGAGATGAACACTGAAGCTTTCTTT	.	TRBJ1-1	.	TRBV19
CASSTGQGSYNEQFF	TGCGCCAGCAGCACCGGACAGGGATCCTACAATGAGCAGTTCTTC	.	TRBJ2-1	TRBD1	TRBV5-1
CASSKGVTGNTIYF	TGCGCCAGCAGCAAAGGGGTGACAGGAAACACCATATATTTT	.	TRBJ1-3	.	TRBV5-1
CATSRDPSSTYYEQYF	TGTGCCACCAGCAGAGATCCCTCTTCCACATACTACGAGCAGTACTTC	.	TRBJ2-7	.	TRBV15
CASTQGISVNGGNQPQHF	TGTGCCAGCACCCAGGGTATTTCTGTCAATGGTGGCAATCAGCCCCAGCATTTT	.	TRBJ1-5	.	TRBV28
CASSPGTSGNTDTQYF	TGTGCCAGCAGTCCTGGGACTAGCGGAAACACAGATACGCAGTATTTT	.	TRBJ2-3	TRBD2	TRBV2
CASSQSPGQGYEQYF	TGTGCCAGCAGCCAATCCCCGGGACAGGGATACGAGCAGTACTTC	few	TRBJ2-7	TRBD1	TRBV3-1/TRBV3-2
CASSDTGLNGYGYTF	TGTGCCAGCAGCGATACAGGGTTGAACGGCTATGGCTACACCTTC	once	TRBJ1-2	.	TRBV11-2
CASTTGIGNSPLHF	TGTGCCAGCACCACAGGGATCGGCAATTCACCCCTCCACTTT	.	TRBJ1-6	.	TRBV3-1/TRBV3-2
CASMDRGNYGYTF	TGTGCCAGCATGGATAGGGGAAACTATGGCTACACCTTC	.	TRBJ1-2	.	TRBV6-5
CAGTSLGEAATEAFF	TGTGCCGGGACTAGCCTAGGGGAAGCGGCCACTGAAGCTTTCTTT	.	TRBJ1-1	.	TRBV6-6
CASSQQGAGSNQPQHF	TGTGCCAGCAGCCAACAGGGGGCGGGGAGCAATCAGCCCCAGCATTTT	.	TRBJ1-5	TRBD1	TRBV3-1/TRBV3-2
CASSISGSSYEQYF	TGTGCCAGTAGTATATCCGGGAGCTCCTACGAGCAGTACTTC	few	TRBJ2-7	.	TRBV19
CASSLRDTRRTQYF	TGTGCCAGCAGCTTAAGGGACACCAGAAGGACCCAGTACTTC	.	TRBJ2-5	.	TRBV5-6
CASSQVGLGFTDTQYF	TGCGCCAGCAGCCAAGTGGGACTAGGCTTCACAGATACGCAGTATTTT	.	TRBJ2-3	TRBD2	TRBV4-1
CASSQGAAGANVLTF	TGTGCCAGCAGTCAGGGGGCGGCTGGGGCCAACGTCCTGACTTTC	.	TRBJ2-6	TRBD1	TRBV2
CASLTSGGNSYEQYF	TGTGCCAGCCTGACTAGCGGGGGCAACTCCTACGAGCAGTACTTC	.	TRBJ2-7	TRBD2	TRBV28
CSYTSDNPYEQYF	TGCAGCTATACTAGCGATAATCCCTACGAGCAGTACTTC	.	TRBJ2-7	TRBD2	TRBV29-1
CASSAHTGYEQYF	TGTGCCAGCAGCGCCCACACAGGGTACGAGCAGTACTTC	few	TRBJ2-7	.	TRBV7-3
CAWSSTGEQPQHF	TGTGCCTGGAGTTCAACAGGGGAACAGCCCCAGCATTTT	.	TRBJ1-5	TRBD1	TRBV30
CASRLRSNYGYTF	TGTGCCTCGAGGCTTAGAAGTAACTATGGCTACACCTTC	.	TRBJ1-2	.	TRBV6-5
CASSLGRTSVENEQFF	TGTGCCAGCAGCTTAGGTAGGACTAGCGTAGAAAATGAGCAGTTCTTC	.	TRBJ2-1	TRBD2	TRBV13
CASSLIRARNTEAFF	TGTGCCAGCTCACTAATCAGGGCCAGGAACACTGAAGCTTTCTTT	.	TRBJ1-1	.	TRBV18
CASSSQGALTNTEAFF	TGTGCCAGCAGTTCCCAGGGGGCTCTTACCAACACTGAAGCTTTCTTT	.	TRBJ1-1	TRBD1	TRBV3-1/TRBV3-2
CSASLPGAGALRTDTQYF	TGCAGTGCTAGTCTCCCGGGGGCGGGGGCCCTCCGCACAGATACGCAGTATTTT	.	TRBJ2-3	.	TRBV20-1
CAISADRGPQPQHF	TGTGCCATCAGTGCAGACAGGGGGCCTCAGCCCCAGCATTTT	.	TRBJ1-5	TRBD1	TRBV10-3
CASSGRDRVDEQYF	TGCGCCAGCAGCGGCCGGGACAGGGTGGACGAGCAGTACTTC	once	TRBJ2-7	TRBD1	TRBV5-1
CASRPGGGLYEQYF	TGTGCCAGTAGACCCGGGGGGGGGCTGTACGAGCAGTACTTC	.	TRBJ2-7	TRBD2	TRBV19
CASSEEGANTGELFF	TGTGCCAGCAGTGAAGAGGGGGCGAACACCGGGGAGCTGTTTTTT	.	TRBJ2-2	.	TRBV6-1
CASESTGYNEQFF	TGTGCCTCCGAAAGTACGGGGTACAATGAGCAGTTCTTC	.	TRBJ2-1	.	TRBV6-5